This TCR beta chain was identified during a study of cytomegalovirus exposure and HLA in healthy donors. Study-wide results and caveats: It was reportedly the case that the classifier diagnosed cytomegalovirus status with high specificity and sensitivity. Previous analysis showed most TCR beta V segments were productive about 90% or about 30% of the time.

Primers: 60 Vbeta forward and 13 Jbeta reverse. Assay used: immunoSEQ multiplex PCR; TCRdb lists only in-frame clones, some missing. The data hold approximately 190,000 clones, with 80% to 85% observed a single time. The CDR3 sequence is 14 residues long. The germline V gene has CDR1 SEHNR and CDR2 FQNEAQ (reference sequence). Trimming removed 1 base at V and 6 bases at J, with 10 bases between. A note on this clone: Antigen unknown.

This clonotype originated in a woman aged 18-29 years in good health and CMV-seronegative. The material sequenced was PBMCs. The chain recombines TRBV7-9 with TRBJ2-1, with no clear D. CDR3 protein: CASSLDFDGNEQFF. The CDR3 DNA follows: TGTGCCAGCAGCTTAGACTTCGATGGCAATGAGCAGTTCTTC.